This entry lists 25 T cell receptor beta chains sequenced from one sample in a study of T cells expressing NK-cell markers. TCRdb reanalyzed the 5' RACE reads and collapses them to one entry per CDR3 protein, without DNA. The ten most abundant clones cover approximately 1.5% of a sample with about 460,000 distinct CDR3 sequences. Sequenced material: blood T cells: a sorted CD56 or NKG2C T cell subset, CD4+ or CD8+ T cells, or bulk PBMC T cells (not recorded which). The source of these receptors is a woman aged 45-59 years in good health.

J is TRBJ1-2 and V is TRBV28; TCRdb gives TRBD1 as the D gene, but with no DNA this cannot be confirmed. The CDR3 totals 14 residues. CDR1 is MDHEN and CDR2 is SYDVKM in the germline V gene. The CDR3 loop is CASSRRTGGYGYTF.

The chain recombines TRBV20-1 with TRBJ2-7; the D call of TRBD1 rests on TCRdb alone, since no DNA is present to check it. Germline V gives CDR1 DFQATT, CDR2 SNEGSKA (reference sequence). The CDR3 contains 14 residues. The CDR3 sequence is CSVQGAVSSYEQYF.

The chain combines TRBV11-2 with TRBJ1-4; TCRdb outputs TRBD1, but without DNA this stays unchecked. CDR3 length: 15 amino acids. Germline loops: CDR1 SGHAT, CDR2 FQNNGV. The CDR3 loop reads CASSLRQGARGKLFF. The complete variable domain, with remaining parts taken from reference TRBV11-2 and TRBJ1-4, reads EAGVAQSPRYKIIEKRQSVAFWCNPISGHATLYWYQQILGQGPKLLIQFQNNGVVDDSQLPKDRFSAERLKGVDSTLKIQPAKLEDSAVYLCASSLRQGARGKLFFGSGTQLSVL.

This chain joins TRBV11-3 and TRBJ2-5; no DNA is available, so the TRBD1 call from TCRdb remains unchecked. CDR1 is SGHNT and CDR2 is YENEEA in the germline V gene. This CDR3 spans 16 amino acids. The CDR3 loop reads CASSSPEWTGQETQYF.

The chain recombines TRBV14 with TRBJ2-2; the D call of TRBD1 rests on TCRdb alone, since no DNA is present to check it. Germline-derived CDR1 and CDR2 are SGHDN and FVKESK. The CDR3 extends over 15 amino acids. CDR3: CASSHHMRGTGELFF.

The chain links TRBV4-1 to TRBJ2-1; the TCRdb call, TRBD2, lacks DNA for checking. This CDR3 comprises 13 residues. Germline V gives CDR1 MGHRA, CDR2 YSYEKL. CDR3 protein: CASSRNSGSEQFF.

This sequence joins TRBV12-3 or TRBV12-4 and TRBJ2-3; TCRdb reports TRBD2, a call that lacks DNA to check it against. CDR3 size: 16 residues. This CDR3 reads CASSPKRSRRADTQYF.

V usage is TRBV11-3 and J usage is TRBJ2-3. Germline values: CDR1 SGHNT, CDR2 YENEEA. The CDR3 totals 17 residues. This chain's CDR3 is CASSLGTSWGSTDTQYF.

This chain connects TRBV6-6 to TRBJ2-1; TCRdb proposes TRBD1, but this gene call is untestable without DNA. CDR1 MNHNY and CDR2 SVGAGI come from the germline V gene (reference sequence). This CDR3 comprises 14 residues. CDR3 in amino acids: CASSSGPGFHEQFF.

This chain connects TRBV6-6 to TRBJ2-5; TCRdb outputs TRBD2, but without DNA this stays unchecked. Per the germline V gene, CDR1 is MNHNY and CDR2 is SVGAGI (reference sequence). CDR3 size: 14 residues. The CDR3 sequence: CASSRGTSLETQYF.

V and J are TRBV14 and TRBJ2-4; the D call of TRBD2 rests on TCRdb alone, since no DNA is present to check it. Per the germline V gene, CDR1 is SGHDN and CDR2 is FVKESK. This CDR3 has 14 residues. Here the CDR3 reads CASSQLREGDIQYF.

The CDR3 loop is CASGGFKDNEQFF. This rearrangement joins TRBV5-5 to TRBJ2-1; the TCRdb call, TRBD2, lacks DNA for checking. The CDR3 extends over 13 amino acids. The germline CDR1 and CDR2 sequences are SGHKS and YYEKEE (reference sequence).

J is TRBJ1-1 and V is TRBV6-2 or TRBV6-3; TCRdb reports TRBD1, a call that lacks DNA to check it against. Germline V lookup: CDR1 MNHEY, CDR2 SVGEGT. There are 16 residues in the CDR3. CDR3 residues: CASTAHLGDGGTEAFF.

The chain joins TRBV11-2 to TRBJ2-3. Germline CDR1 and CDR2: SGHAT and FQNNGV. The CDR3 has 16 amino acids. CDR3: CASSANSKPSTDTQYF.

The rearrangement links TRBV20-1 to TRBJ1-4. This CDR3 is 16 amino acids long. Germline values: CDR1 DFQATT, CDR2 SNEGSKA (reference sequence). The CDR3 protein is CSATLGVTGTNEKLFF.

J is TRBJ2-2 and V is TRBV4-1; TCRdb names TRBD2, which stays unverified in the absence of DNA. CDR1 is MGHRA, CDR2 YSYEKL, per germline. The CDR3 contains 17 residues. The CDR3 region is CASSQYPLVAGPGELFF.

The rearrangement joins TRBV10-3 to TRBJ2-3; TCRdb designates TRBD2, a call that cannot be tested without DNA. Germline V CDR1 and CDR2: ENHRY, SYGVKD. This CDR3 is 15 amino acids long. CDR3 residues: CAITSTSGVTDTQYF.

This rearrangement joins TRBV5-1 to TRBJ2-5; absent DNA, TCRdb's TRBD2 call cannot be checked. Looked up from germline, CDR1 is SGHRS and CDR2 is YFSETQ. The CDR3 sequence is 15 residues long. This CDR3 is CASSLRTSELAAQYF.

The chain joins TRBV10-3 to TRBJ2-1; TCRdb returns TRBD2, unconfirmable since there is no DNA. The CDR3 extends over 14 amino acids. Germline V gives CDR1 ENHRY, CDR2 SYGVKD. Here the CDR3 reads CAIGGRLSYNEQFF.

The chain recombines TRBV27 with TRBJ2-3. The CDR3 is 15 residues long. The germline V gene encodes CDR1 MNHEY and CDR2 SMNVEV (reference sequence). The CDR3 sequence is CASSSSRFSTDTQYF.

The chain links TRBV29-1 to TRBJ2-1; TCRdb picks TRBD1, but there is no DNA to check that call. The CDR3 consists of 13 residues. The germline V gene encodes CDR1 SQVTM and CDR2 ANQGSEA. The CDR3 loop is CSVVRTGGREQFF.

The CDR3 region is CASSQGGLGSYNEQFF. The chain has TRBV3-1 and TRBJ2-1. The CDR3 is made up of 16 amino acids. CDR1 is LGHDT, CDR2 YNNKEL, per germline (reference sequence).

This chain joins TRBV5-6 and TRBJ1-2. The CDR3 extends over 15 amino acids. In germline, CDR1 is SGHDT, CDR2 YYEEEE. This chain's CDR3 is CASSFGSAGSYGYTF.

The V and J genes are TRBV5-1 and TRBJ2-1. Germline loops: CDR1 SGHRS, CDR2 YFSETQ. The CDR3 loop spans 12 amino acids. This CDR3 reads CASSKNYNEQFF.

The genes are TRBV2 and TRBJ2-2; TCRdb designates TRBD2, a call that cannot be tested without DNA. Per the germline V gene, CDR1 is SNHLY and CDR2 is FYNNEI. This CDR3 comprises 17 residues. CDR3 amino acids: CATREGLAGGPPGELFF.